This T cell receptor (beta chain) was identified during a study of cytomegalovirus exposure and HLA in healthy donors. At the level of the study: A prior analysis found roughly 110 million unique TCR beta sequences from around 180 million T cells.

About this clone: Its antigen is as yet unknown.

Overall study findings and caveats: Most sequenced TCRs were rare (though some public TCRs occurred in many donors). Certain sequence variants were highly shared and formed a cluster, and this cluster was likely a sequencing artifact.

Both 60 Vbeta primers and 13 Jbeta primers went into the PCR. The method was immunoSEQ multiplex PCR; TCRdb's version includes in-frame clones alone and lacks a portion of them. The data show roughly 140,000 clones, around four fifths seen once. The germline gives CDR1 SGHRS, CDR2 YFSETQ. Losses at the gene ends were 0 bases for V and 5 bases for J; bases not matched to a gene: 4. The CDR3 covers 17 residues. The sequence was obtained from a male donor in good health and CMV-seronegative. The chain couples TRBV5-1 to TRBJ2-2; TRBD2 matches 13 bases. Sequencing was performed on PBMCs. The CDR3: CASSLGGLAGVTGELFF. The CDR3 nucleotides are TGCGCCAGCAGCTTGGGTGGACTAGCGGGAGTTACCGGGGAGCTGTTTTTT.